This is a list of T cell receptor beta chains from one sample in a study of cytomegalovirus exposure and HLA in healthy donors. Here immunoSEQ multiplex PCR was the method, and the copy in TCRdb shows in-frame clones only, minus some. In all, the sample yields about 67,000 clones. What was sequenced was PBMCs. The receptor set was obtained from a middle-aged woman in good health and CMV-seropositive. CDR3s include the opening cysteine and the closing phenylalanine or tryptophan. A D gene is named only where the DNA matches it firmly.

J gene: TRBJ2-3
D gene: .
V gene: TRBV7-9
CDR3 DNA: TGTGCCAGCAGCGATAGACAGAGCCGCACAGATACGCAGTATTTT
CDR3 protein: CASSDRQSRTDTQYF

J gene: TRBJ2-7
D gene: .
V gene: TRBV11-2
CDR3 DNA: TGTGCCAGCAGCCCGGTTAACAGGGGGGGCTCCTACGAGCAGTACTTC
CDR3 protein: CASSPVNRGGSYEQYF

J gene: TRBJ2-4
D gene: .
V gene: TRBV19
CDR3 DNA: TGTGCCAGTAGTATGATGAGATGGGGGCTTGCCAAAAACATTCAGTACTTC
CDR3 protein: CASSMMRWGLAKNIQYF

J gene: TRBJ2-3
D gene: TRBD2
V gene: TRBV19
CDR3 DNA: TGTGCCAGTACCAAGACTAGCGGGGGGGCCTGGCGGGGCACAGATACGCAGTATTTT
CDR3 protein: CASTKTSGGAWRGTDTQYF

J gene: TRBJ2-2
D gene: TRBD1
V gene: TRBV11-2
CDR3 DNA: TGTGCCAGCAGCTTCGCAGGGACAGTGAACACCGGGGAGCTGTTTTTT
CDR3 protein: CASSFAGTVNTGELFF

J gene: TRBJ2-5
D gene: TRBD1
V gene: TRBV11-2
CDR3 DNA: TGTGCCAGCAGCCCAAGGGGGCCGAGAGCGCAAGAGACCCAGTACTTC
CDR3 protein: CASSPRGPRAQETQYF

J gene: TRBJ1-1
D gene: .
V gene: TRBV4-1
CDR3 DNA: TGCGCCAGCAGCCAAGGGGGGGGGCTTGGCACTGAAGCTTTCTTT
CDR3 protein: CASSQGGGLGTEAFF

J gene: TRBJ2-1
D gene: .
V gene: TRBV2
CDR3 DNA: TGTGCCAGCAGTGCTCTGGCCAATTCCTACAATGAGCAGTTCTTC
CDR3 protein: CASSALANSYNEQFF

J gene: TRBJ2-1
D gene: TRBD2
V gene: TRBV19
CDR3 DNA: TGTGCCAGTAGTACCAGAGGGACTAGCGGGGAAAAGGTGCAGTTCTTC
CDR3 protein: CASSTRGTSGEKVQFF

J gene: TRBJ1-2
D gene: .
V gene: TRBV18
CDR3 DNA: TGTGCCAGCTCATCCCGAGCCCCAGACAGAACTAACTATGGCTACACCTTC
CDR3 protein: CASSSRAPDRTNYGYTF

J gene: TRBJ1-2
D gene: TRBD1
V gene: TRBV6-4
CDR3 DNA: TGTGCCAGCCAAGACAGGGGAGGCGGCTACACCTTC
CDR3 protein: CASQDRGGGYTF

J gene: TRBJ1-4
D gene: .
V gene: TRBV18
CDR3 DNA: TGTGCCAGCTCGGGGGATCAGGGGTCGTCCGAAAAACTGTTTTTT
CDR3 protein: CASSGDQGSSEKLFF

J gene: TRBJ2-1
D gene: .
V gene: TRBV11-3
CDR3 DNA: TGTGCCAGCAGCTATGCACGGGAGCACTTCTTC
CDR3 protein: CASSYAREHFF

J gene: TRBJ2-3
D gene: .
V gene: TRBV2
CDR3 DNA: TGTGCCAGCAGGTTCGACAGAAACACAGATACGCAGTATTTT
CDR3 protein: CASRFDRNTDTQYF

J gene: TRBJ1-5
D gene: .
V gene: TRBV28
CDR3 DNA: TGTGCCAGCAGTCGGGGGCAGCCCCAGCATTTT
CDR3 protein: CASSRGQPQHF

J gene: TRBJ2-7
D gene: .
V gene: TRBV14
CDR3 DNA: TGTGCCAGCAGCCCCAGGACAGCCAGCAACTACGAGCAGTACTTC
CDR3 protein: CASSPRTASNYEQYF

J gene: TRBJ2-1
D gene: TRBD2
V gene: TRBV10-2
CDR3 DNA: TGCGCCAGCAGTGAGTCAGTAGGACTAGCGGGATACAATGAGCAGTTCTTC
CDR3 protein: CASSESVGLAGYNEQFF

J gene: TRBJ2-1
D gene: TRBD1
V gene: TRBV15
CDR3 DNA: TGTGCCACCAGCAGGGACAGGTTTTACAATGAGCAGTTCTTC
CDR3 protein: CATSRDRFYNEQFF

J gene: TRBJ1-4
D gene: .
V gene: TRBV7-9
CDR3 DNA: TGTGCCAGCACATGGGGAGACGAAGAAAAACTGTTTTTT
CDR3 protein: CASTWGDEEKLFF

J gene: TRBJ2-5
D gene: TRBD2
V gene: TRBV2
CDR3 DNA: TGTGCCAGCAGTGCGACTAGCGGAAGGGAAGAGACCCAGTACTTC
CDR3 protein: CASSATSGREETQYF

J gene: TRBJ2-7
D gene: TRBD1
V gene: TRBV4-2
CDR3 DNA: TGTGCCAGCAGCCAAGTTTTGGTGGGACAGGCTGCCTACGAGCAGTACTTC
CDR3 protein: CASSQVLVGQAAYEQYF

J gene: TRBJ2-3
D gene: TRBD2
V gene: TRBV7-9
CDR3 DNA: TGTGCCAGCAGTCCGGGACTAGCGGGGGGGAGCACAGATACGCAGTATTTT
CDR3 protein: CASSPGLAGGSTDTQYF

J gene: TRBJ2-7
D gene: TRBD1
V gene: TRBV7-8
CDR3 DNA: TGTGCCAGCAGCCTGTCCGGGACAGGGACCTACGAGCAGTACTTC
CDR3 protein: CASSLSGTGTYEQYF

J gene: TRBJ1-5
D gene: TRBD1
V gene: TRBV10-1
CDR3 DNA: TGCGCCAGCGGGGACAGTTATAGCAATCAGCCCCAGCATTTT
CDR3 protein: CASGDSYSNQPQHF

J gene: TRBJ2-7
D gene: .
V gene: TRBV27
CDR3 DNA: TGTGCCAGCAGTACAGGGAGTAGAAACGAGCAGTACTTC
CDR3 protein: CASSTGSRNEQYF

J gene: TRBJ2-5
D gene: .
V gene: TRBV6-1
CDR3 DNA: TGTGCCAGCAGTGAACTTGGGGGGGCTATAGAGACCCAGTACTTC
CDR3 protein: CASSELGGAIETQYF

J gene: TRBJ2-1
D gene: .
V gene: TRBV5-1
CDR3 DNA: TGCGCCAGCAGACCTGGACCGGGTGGGGGCAAGCAGTTCTTC
CDR3 protein: CASRPGPGGGKQFF

J gene: TRBJ1-3
D gene: .
V gene: TRBV7-9
CDR3 DNA: TGTGCCAGCAGTTTCCTTTCGGGAGAAGGGGACACCATATATTTT
CDR3 protein: CASSFLSGEGDTIYF

J gene: TRBJ1-1
D gene: TRBD1
V gene: TRBV11-3
CDR3 DNA: TGTGCCAGCAGCTTATCCTCAGGGGGACAGGGAACTGAAGCTTTCTTT
CDR3 protein: CASSLSSGGQGTEAFF

J gene: TRBJ1-6
D gene: TRBD1
V gene: TRBV18
CDR3 DNA: TGTGCCAGCTCCCCATTTGTGTTGGGACAGGGAGATTCACCCCTCCACTTT
CDR3 protein: CASSPFVLGQGDSPLHF

J gene: TRBJ2-2
D gene: TRBD1
V gene: TRBV4-2
CDR3 DNA: TGTGCCAGCAGCCAGGGGACAGTCGCTACCGGGGAGCTGTTTTTT
CDR3 protein: CASSQGTVATGELFF

J gene: TRBJ2-2
D gene: .
V gene: TRBV5-5
CDR3 DNA: TGTGCCAGCAGCCTATTGACCGCGGAATACGGGGAGCTGTTTTTT
CDR3 protein: CASSLLTAEYGELFF

J gene: TRBJ2-1
D gene: TRBD2
V gene: TRBV29-1
CDR3 DNA: TGCAGCGTTGAACCGTCGGGACTAGGCGATGAGCAGTTCTTC
CDR3 protein: CSVEPSGLGDEQFF

J gene: TRBJ1-2
D gene: TRBD1
V gene: TRBV9
CDR3 DNA: TGTGCCAGCAGCGATACGAGGACAGGGAATCACTATGGCTACACCTTC
CDR3 protein: CASSDTRTGNHYGYTF

J gene: TRBJ1-2
D gene: TRBD1
V gene: TRBV7-9
CDR3 DNA: TGTGCCAGCAGCATCACCCCCGGGACAGGGGGCGGCTACACCTTC
CDR3 protein: CASSITPGTGGGYTF

J gene: TRBJ2-5
D gene: TRBD1
V gene: TRBV9
CDR3 DNA: TGTGCCAGCAGCCTAAGGGACAGATCCCTACAAGAGACCCAGTACTTC
CDR3 protein: CASSLRDRSLQETQYF

J gene: TRBJ2-5
D gene: .
V gene: TRBV5-1
CDR3 DNA: TGCGCCAGCAGCTCTGGGGCACCCAAGGGAGAGACCCAGTACTTC
CDR3 protein: CASSSGAPKGETQYF

J gene: TRBJ1-1
D gene: .
V gene: TRBV10-1
CDR3 DNA: TGCGCCAGCAGTGACCCAGGGGATGGGAACACTGAAGCTTTCTTT
CDR3 protein: CASSDPGDGNTEAFF

J gene: TRBJ1-1
D gene: TRBD1
V gene: TRBV7-8
CDR3 DNA: TGTGCCAGCAGCTTACGGGACAGGGGGTCGAACACTGAAGCTTTCTTT
CDR3 protein: CASSLRDRGSNTEAFF

J gene: TRBJ2-1
D gene: .
V gene: TRBV27
CDR3 DNA: TGTGCCAGCACCAAAGGGGGGGCTGGTCACAATGAGCAGTTCTTC
CDR3 protein: CASTKGGAGHNEQFF

J gene: TRBJ2-5
D gene: .
V gene: TRBV7-8
CDR3 DNA: TGTGCCAGCAGCTTAAGGGCAGGGTCGTGGGAGACCCAGTACTTC
CDR3 protein: CASSLRAGSWETQYF

J gene: TRBJ2-1
D gene: TRBD1
V gene: TRBV5-1
CDR3 DNA: TGCGCCAGCAGCTTGGACGGTATGGGACAGGGCTCCTACAATGAGCAGTTCTTC
CDR3 protein: CASSLDGMGQGSYNEQFF

J gene: TRBJ2-3
D gene: TRBD2
V gene: TRBV28
CDR3 DNA: TGTGCCAGCGGTGGACTAGCGGGAAGGTTAGATACGCAGTATTTT
CDR3 protein: CASGGLAGRLDTQYF

J gene: TRBJ1-1
D gene: .
V gene: TRBV29-1
CDR3 DNA: TGCAGCGTTGAAACGCGGGGATGGGTCACTGAAGCTTTCTTT
CDR3 protein: CSVETRGWVTEAFF

J gene: TRBJ2-2
D gene: TRBD2
V gene: TRBV5-5
CDR3 DNA: TGTGCCAGCAGGGAAGCGGGAGGTTCCGGGGAGCTGTTTTTT
CDR3 protein: CASREAGGSGELFF

J gene: TRBJ1-2
D gene: TRBD1
V gene: TRBV7-3
CDR3 DNA: TGTGCCAGCAGCCCTCCCCCGGGACAGGGGTACACCTTC
CDR3 protein: CASSPPPGQGYTF

J gene: TRBJ2-3
D gene: .
V gene: TRBV18
CDR3 DNA: TGTGCCAGCTCACCAACCGTGTCCTTAGCAACAGATACGCAGTATTTT
CDR3 protein: CASSPTVSLATDTQYF

J gene: TRBJ2-1
D gene: .
V gene: TRBV7-3
CDR3 DNA: TGTGCCAGCAGCCCGCAGGGGGGACTTTACAATGAGCAGTTCTTC
CDR3 protein: CASSPQGGLYNEQFF

J gene: TRBJ1-2
D gene: TRBD1
V gene: TRBV7-9
CDR3 DNA: TGTGCCAGCAGCTTAGACAGGGGTAACTATGGCTACACCTTC
CDR3 protein: CASSLDRGNYGYTF

J gene: TRBJ2-7
D gene: TRBD1
V gene: TRBV5-3
CDR3 DNA: TGTGCCAGGATCCCCACAGGGGGCGTCTCCCACGAGCAGTACTTC
CDR3 protein: CARIPTGGVSHEQYF